These 22 T cell receptor beta chains came from one sample sequenced in a study of OX40 agonist ivuxolimab in advanced cancers. Some clones are missing from TCRdb's copy, which holds only in-frame ones; the method was immunoSEQ multiplex PCR. Of 20,000 to 25,000 clones in the sample, more than 75% were seen once. Sequencing used CD4+ or CD8+ T cells sorted from blood, obtained in a trial of the OX40 agonist ivuxolimab. The receptor source for this set is an adult with an advanced solid tumor such as melanoma, head and neck, liver or kidney cancer.

The chain joins TRBV27 to TRBJ2-2, with 13 bases fitting TRBD2. Germline values: CDR1 MNHEY, CDR2 SMNVEV (reference sequence). The CDR3 spans 17 residues. V lost 5 bases, J lost 8 bases, and 11 bases stayed unmatched. CDR3 in amino acids: CASSPWTSGSLIGELFF. The DNA for the CDR3 is TGTGCCAGCAGTCCCTGGACTAGCGGGAGTTTAATTGGGGAGCTGTTTTTT.

This chain joins TRBV7-8 and TRBJ2-5; D gene unclear. Trimming removed 5 bases at V and 5 bases at J, with 15 bases between. Germline V gene lookup returns CDR1 SGHVS and CDR2 FQNEAQ. The CDR3 sequence is 14 residues long. The CDR3: CASSVDGSGETQYF. In DNA form, the CDR3 reads TGTGCCAGCAGCGTGGACGGTAGTGGGGAGACCCAGTACTTC.

CDR3 DNA sequence: TGTGCCAGCAGCGTAGGGTCCTACAATGAGCAGTTCTTC. It is translated as CASSVGSYNEQFF. The V call is TRBV9, the J call TRBJ2-1; D remains unclear. The germline gives CDR1 SGDLS, CDR2 YYNGEE. The CDR3 is made up of 13 amino acids. The V gene lost 0 bases and the J gene lost 1 base, with 2 bases spanning the gap.

The CDR3 DNA sequence: TGTGCCAGTAGTATTGCCTACGGGAATCAGCCCCAGCATTTT. It codes for CASSIAYGNQPQHF. The chain is built from TRBV19 and TRBJ1-5; no reliable D call. With 3 bases removed from V and 4 bases from J, the gap between germline ends came to 10 bases. The germline V gene encodes CDR1 LNHDA and CDR2 SQIVND (reference sequence). The CDR3 is made up of 14 amino acids.

This chain uses TRBV10-1 with TRBJ1-1, with unresolved D. V lost 6 bases and J lost 8, with 22 bases in between. The CDR3 runs to 15 residues. Per germline, CDR1 WNHNN and CDR2 SYGVQD (reference sequence). CDR3 coding DNA: TGCGCCAGCAGGAGTGGCCCGGACGCGGCCTCGGAAGCTTTCTTT. Its protein product is CASRSGPDAASEAFF.

The chain uses TRBV2 and TRBJ1-1; no firm D call. V was clipped by 0 bases and J by 11 bases, with 7 bases between them. The CDR3 length is 11 residues. CDR1 and CDR2 from the germline V gene are SNHLY and FYNNEI. The CDR3 sequence is CASSEAGFAFF. CDR3 DNA sequence: TGTGCCAGCAGTGAAGCCGGTTTTGCTTTCTTT. Together with reference TRBV2 and TRBJ1-1, the CDR3 gives the full variable domain: EPEVTQTPSHQVTQMGQEVILRCVPISNHLYFYWYRQILGQKVEFLVSFYNNEISEKSEIFDDQFSVERPDGSNFTLKIRSTKLEDSAMYFCASSEAGFAFFGQGTRLTVV.

The genes are TRBV27 and TRBJ1-2, with 8 bases matching TRBD1. Germline values: CDR1 MNHEY, CDR2 SMNVEV (reference sequence). J was trimmed by 7 bases and V by 8 bases; bases with no gene match: 12. This CDR3 has 14 residues. The DNA of the CDR3 is TGTGCCAGCGGGTTAGGACAGGGACGGGGTGGCTACACCTTC. This codes for CASGLGQGRGGYTF.

V usage is TRBV5-1 and J usage is TRBJ2-5; D ambiguous. The CDR3 runs 13 residues. The germline gives CDR1 SGHRS, CDR2 YFSETQ. V was shortened by 4 bases and J by 1 base, with 8 bases between the two germline ends. The CDR3 sequence is CASSLPPQETQYF. In DNA form, the CDR3 reads TGCGCCAGCAGCCTTCCTCCCCAAGAGACCCAGTACTTC. The full variable domain, with the rest looked up from reference TRBV5-1 and TRBJ2-5, is KAGVTQTPRYLIKTRGQQVTLSCSPISGHRSVSWYQQTPGQGLQFLFEYFSETQRNKGNFPGRFSGRQFSNSRSEMNVSTLELGDSALYLCASSLPPQETQYFGPGTRLLVL.

The chain couples TRBV7-9 to TRBJ2-5, with D unresolved. Looked up from germline, CDR1 is SEHNR and CDR2 is FQNEAQ (reference sequence). The CDR3 extends over 16 amino acids. The ends were cut back, 2 bases at V and 1 base at J, with 14 bases in the middle. The CDR3 loop reads CASSLYHGEPQETQYF. For the CDR3, the DNA is TGTGCCAGCAGCTTATACCACGGAGAACCCCAAGAGACCCAGTACTTC.

The CDR3 is CASSATGELFF. In DNA form, the CDR3 reads TGTGCCAGTAGCGCAACCGGGGAGCTGTTTTTT. The J gene is TRBJ2-2, the V gene TRBV19, with no clear D. Germline loops: CDR1 LNHDA, CDR2 SQIVND (reference sequence). The CDR3 spans 11 residues. V was trimmed by 6 bases and J by 5 bases, leaving 4 bases between them.

The chain couples TRBV11-2 to TRBJ2-7; unclear D gene. Germline assignment: CDR1 SGHAT and CDR2 FQNNGV. CDR3 length: 15 amino acids. Trimming shortened V by 1 base and J by 2 bases, and 12 bases separated the two germline ends. Written as DNA, the CDR3 is TGTGCCAGCAGCTTAGCTGGAAGGGCAACCTACGAGCAGTACTTC. Its protein is CASSLAGRATYEQYF.

V is TRBV19 and J is TRBJ1-3; no clear D gene. V gave up 2 bases and J gave up 6 bases, with 8 bases separating them. CDR1 and CDR2 from the germline V gene are LNHDA and SQIVND (reference sequence). The CDR3 contains 13 residues. The CDR3 region is CASSITVENTIYF. The CDR3 region has the DNA TGTGCCAGTAGTATAACCGTGGAAAACACCATATATTTT.

The rearrangement uses TRBV25-1 and TRBJ2-7; unclear D gene. Germline CDR1 MGHDK, CDR2 SYGVNS. The CDR3 runs to 12 residues. Trimming stripped 3 bases from V and 6 bases from J, with 9 bases between. The chain's CDR3 is CASSDAEAEQYF. The DNA of the CDR3 is TGTGCCAGCAGTGATGCAGAGGCCGAGCAGTACTTC.

The V call is TRBV5-6, the J call TRBJ1-2; D uncertain. CDR1 and CDR2 (germline): SGHDT, YYEEEE. The ends were cut back, 8 bases at V and 5 bases at J, with 16 bases in the middle. This CDR3 has 13 residues. The CDR3 spells CASGTGGGYGYTF. The CDR3, as DNA: TGTGCCAGTGGAACCGGCGGAGGATATGGCTACACCTTC.

V usage is TRBV7-9 and J usage is TRBJ1-2; possible D gene TRBD1, 5 bases. This CDR3 contains 17 residues. Trimming stripped 1 base from V and 3 bases from J, with 18 bases between. Germline CDR1 is SEHNR and CDR2 is FQNEAQ (reference sequence). CDR3 in DNA: TGTGCCAGCAGCTTAGGGAGGCTGAACAGGACTGACTATGGCTACACCTTC. Its protein product is CASSLGRLNRTDYGYTF.

The rearrangement joins TRBV7-2 to TRBJ2-7; tentative D call: TRBD1 (5 bases). The germline V and J ends were trimmed by 2 bases and 3 bases, with 14 bases remaining between them. Germline loops: CDR1 SGHTA, CDR2 FQGNSA. This CDR3 spans 15 amino acids. This CDR3 reads CASSLFPDSNYEQYF. The CDR3 DNA follows: TGTGCCAGCAGCTTATTCCCCGACAGTAACTACGAGCAGTACTTC.

This clone has just one count. V usage is TRBV5-6 and J usage is TRBJ2-7; D assignment may be TRBD1 or TRBD2 (5 bases each). V dropped 4 bases and J dropped 2 bases, with 19 bases sitting between them. CDR1 and CDR2 from the germline V gene are SGHDT and YYEEEE. The CDR3 is 16 amino acids. DNA for the CDR3: TGTGCCAGCAGCCCTTCCGGGACCCTGTCGACCTACGAGCAGTACTTC. It translates to CASSPSGTLSTYEQYF.

The rearrangement uses TRBV9 and TRBJ2-5, with 14 bases lining up with TRBD2. This CDR3 has 16 amino acids. Trimming cost V 3 bases and J 2 bases; bases outside gene matches: 3. Germline CDR1 is SGDLS and CDR2 is YYNGEE. The DNA for the CDR3 is TGTGCCAGCAGCGGGGGACTAGCGGGGGCTCAAGAGACCCAGTACTTC. The encoded protein is CASSGGLAGAQETQYF. Full variable domain (rest looked up from reference TRBV9 and TRBJ2-5): DSGVTQTPKHLITATGQRVTLRCSPRSGDLSVYWYQQSLDQGLQFLIQYYNGEERAKGNILERFSAQQFPDLHSELNLSSLELGDSALYFCASSGGLAGAQETQYFGPGTRLLVL.

This chain joins TRBV19 and TRBJ1-2, with 7 bases lining up with TRBD1. The germline gives CDR1 LNHDA, CDR2 SQIVND (reference sequence). The CDR3 is 15 amino acids. With V trimmed by 5 bases and J by 4 bases, 10 bases remained unmatched. The CDR3 region is CASSPGQAPAYGYTF. The CDR3 DNA reads as TGTGCCAGTAGTCCTGGACAGGCGCCCGCCTATGGCTACACCTTC.

The rearrangement uses TRBV6-5 and TRBJ2-3; TRBD2 aligns across 9 bases. From germline, CDR1 is MNHEY and CDR2 SVGAGI. This CDR3 has 15 amino acids. Trimming cost V 5 bases and J 2 bases; bases outside gene matches: 5. The CDR3: CASSPLAGNTDTQYF. CDR3 nucleotide sequence: TGTGCCAGCAGTCCCCTAGCGGGGAACACAGATACGCAGTATTTT.

This clone came up once. The rearrangement uses TRBV5-5 and TRBJ2-1; 14 bases map to TRBD2. Germline lookup yields CDR1 SGHKS and CDR2 YYEKEE (reference sequence). CDR3 length: 18 amino acids. Trimming took 0 bases from V and 5 from J; bases not matched to a gene: 7. This CDR3 reads CASSLDRWGLAGDNEQFF. In DNA, the CDR3 is TGTGCCAGCAGCTTGGACAGGTGGGGACTAGCGGGAGACAATGAGCAGTTCTTC. The full variable domain, rest sourced from reference TRBV5-5 and TRBJ2-1, is DAGVTQSPTHLIKTRGQQVTLRCSPISGHKSVSWYQQVLGQGPQFIFQYYEKEERGRGNFPDRFSARQFPNYSSELNVNALLLGDSALYLCASSLDRWGLAGDNEQFFGPGTRLTVL.

Sample share makes this clone large. The gene calls are TRBV10-2 and TRBJ2-7; TRBD2 agrees at 14 bases. Germline loops: CDR1 WSHSY, CDR2 SAAADI. CDR3 length: 14 residues. J gave up 5 bases and V 6 bases, and 3 bases lay outside the gene matches. Written as DNA, the CDR3 is TGCGCCAGCAGGGGACTAGCGGGAGAGGACGAGCAGTACTTC. Protein sequence: CASRGLAGEDEQYF.